Listed here are 15 T cell receptor beta chains from one sample, sequenced in a study of blood T cells in healthy people across ages. For the second PCR, which ran for about 7 to 12 cycles, a sample-barcoded 5' primer and a J-beta primer mix were used. One entry per CDR3 protein results from TCRdb running MiXCR on the 5' RACE reads. This sample carries some 1.4 million distinct CDR3 sequences, roughly 40% of them seen once, and the ten largest clones take 7.9%. Sequences were obtained from blood. The receptors here all came from a woman aged 18-30 years in good health.

The V call is TRBV5-1, the J call TRBJ1-5; weak D call: TRBD1 (6 bases). Trimming cost V 4 bases and J 4 bases, with 12 bases left between them. Germline V lookup: CDR1 SGHRS, CDR2 YFSETQ. This CDR3 is built from 14 residues. This chain's CDR3 is CASSTGSQNQPQHF. The DNA for the CDR3 is TGCGCCAGCAGCACAGGGAGTCAGAATCAGCCCCAGCATTTT.

This clonotype was observed many times. The chain links TRBV7-2 to TRBJ2-7, with D perhaps matching TRBD2 (6 bases). The V gene lost 2 bases and the J gene lost 3 bases, with 14 bases spanning the gap. Germline V gives CDR1 SGHTA, CDR2 FQGNSA. The CDR3 has 15 amino acids. DNA for the CDR3: TGTGCCAGCAGCTTATCCCGGGACTCCAGCTACGAGCAGTACTTC. This translates into CASSLSRDSSYEQYF.

This clonotype occurred a few times. The chain links TRBV7-2 to TRBJ2-5; D remains ambiguous. This CDR3 is built from 14 residues. V lost 1 base and J lost 9, with 15 bases in between. Germline CDR1 and CDR2: SGHTA and FQGNSA. The CDR3 loop is CASSLGSTGSPQYF. Written as DNA, the CDR3 is TGTGCCAGCAGCTTAGGTTCTACCGGGTCTCCCCAGTACTTC. Drawing the rest from reference TRBV7-2 and TRBJ2-5, the complete variable domain is GAGVSQSPSNKVTEKGKDVELRCDPISGHTALYWYRQSLGQGLEFLIYFQGNSAPDKSGLPSDRFSAERTGGSVSTLTIQRTQQEDSAVYLCASSLGSTGSPQYFGPGTRLLVL.

In this sample, this clonotype turned up many times. This chain uses TRBV7-2 with TRBJ1-6; possible D gene TRBD1, 6 bases. The CDR3 spans 14 residues. Germline CDR1 reads SGHTA; CDR2 reads FQGNSA. Trimming pared 6 bases from V and 8 bases from J, leaving 14 bases between. As DNA, the CDR3 is TGTGCCAGCAGACGAACAGGGCCTCATTCACCCCTCCACTTT. Translation: CASRRTGPHSPLHF.

The chain joins TRBV5-1 to TRBJ2-7; 8 bases align to TRBD1. CDR1 and CDR2 (germline): SGHRS, YFSETQ. V lost 4 bases, J lost 3 bases, and 9 bases stayed unmatched. The CDR3 length is 15 residues. CDR3 in amino acids: CASSLWTGPNYEQYF. The CDR3 DNA follows: TGCGCCAGCAGCCTATGGACAGGGCCGAACTACGAGCAGTACTTC.

The rearrangement joins TRBV2 to TRBJ2-3; D remains ambiguous. The V gene lost 10 bases and the J gene lost 3 bases, with 17 bases spanning the gap. This CDR3 has 14 residues. Per germline, CDR1 SNHLY and CDR2 FYNNEI. The CDR3 DNA reads TGTGCCACCGATATGTGGGGTGGGACAGATACGCAGTATTTT. Its protein is CATDMWGGTDTQYF.

This rearrangement joins TRBV2 to TRBJ2-1; D is unclear. With the DNA end fitting TRBJ2-7 better, the J assignment may be wrong. CDR3 length equals 14 residues. CDR1 SNHLY and CDR2 FYNNEI come from the germline V gene. CDR3 DNA: TGTGCCAGCAGTGTGGCCAGCTCCTACAATGAGCAGTACTTC. Amino acids: CASSVASSYNEQYF.

J is TRBJ1-2 and V is TRBV2; D is ambiguous. V was pared by 1 base and J by 4 bases, with 7 bases between. This CDR3 region has 13 residues. Germline V lookup: CDR1 SNHLY, CDR2 FYNNEI. The CDR3 bases are TGTGCCAGCAGTGAAGAACGGGGCTATGGCTACACCTTC. As protein: CASSEERGYGYTF. Complete variable domain (other parts from reference TRBV2 and TRBJ1-2): EPEVTQTPSHQVTQMGQEVILRCVPISNHLYFYWYRQILGQKVEFLVSFYNNEISEKSEIFDDQFSVERPDGSNFTLKIRSTKLEDSAMYFCASSEERGYGYTFGSGTRLTVV.

V gene TRBV6-5 combines with J gene TRBJ2-5, with D maybe TRBD2 (5 bases). The V and J ends lost 7 bases and 9 bases respectively, with 24 bases between them. Germline loops: CDR1 MNHEY, CDR2 SVGAGI. This CDR3 spans 15 amino acids. The CDR3 region is CASTSSAVTPGAQYF. In DNA, the CDR3 is TGTGCCAGCACCTCGAGCGCAGTGACGCCCGGGGCCCAGTACTTC.

The chain couples TRBV25-1 to TRBJ1-1; D gene unclear. Germline-derived CDR1 and CDR2 are MGHDK and SYGVNS. The CDR3 has 10 amino acids. The CDR3 sequence is CACGDTEAFF. CDR3 coding DNA: TGTGCGTGTGGGGACACTGAAGCTTTCTTT.

This clonotype was found once. V is TRBV15 and J is TRBJ2-3; no clear D. Germline CDR1 is LNHNV and CDR2 is YYDKDF (reference sequence). Trimming left V 5 bases short and J 1 base short, with 10 bases between. This CDR3 has 14 residues. CDR3 amino acids: CATSARTGTDTQYF. The CDR3 nucleotides read TGTGCCACCAGCGCACGGACGGGCACAGATACGCAGTATTTT.

This clonotype turned up a few times. This chain connects TRBV27 to TRBJ1-6; TRBD1 aligns across 7 bases. J was trimmed by 6 bases and V by 1 base; bases with no gene match: 3. This CDR3 comprises 15 residues. CDR1 MNHEY and CDR2 SMNVEV come from the germline V gene (reference sequence). The CDR3 sequence: CASSLLGTVNSPLHF. CDR3 DNA sequence: TGTGCCAGCAGTTTATTAGGGACAGTTAATTCACCCCTCCACTTT.

Comment on this clonotype: One junction end does not reproduce the germline sequence, and a read error may be involved. The chain uses TRBV10-1 and TRBJ2-5, with 11 bases identical to TRBD2. The CDR3 has 15 residues. Germline-derived CDR1 and CDR2 are WNHNN and SYGVQD (reference sequence). In DNA, the CDR3 is TGTGCCAGCAGTCTCACGGGACTAGCGGCGGAGACCCAGTACTTC. Amino acids: CASSLTGLAAETQYF.

This chain links TRBV6-5 with TRBJ2-5, with D possibly TRBD2 on 5 matching bases. Near its end, the DNA agrees better with TRBJ2-1, so the J call may be wrong. Germline values: CDR1 MNHEY, CDR2 SVGAGI. This CDR3 is built from 15 residues. The CDR3 region is CASSYSGVNQETQFF. As DNA, the CDR3 is TGTGCCAGCAGTTACTCCGGGGTTAACCAAGAGACCCAGTTCTTC.

This clonotype came up a few times. CDR3 sequence reads: CASSLETPRGNSPLHF. The CDR3 DNA reads TGTGCCAGCAGCTTAGAAACTCCAAGGGGGAATTCACCCCTCCACTTT. The J gene is TRBJ1-6, the V gene TRBV13; possibly TRBD1 for D (6 bases). The V gene lost 1 base and the J gene lost 7 bases, with 14 bases spanning the gap. The CDR3 sequence is 16 residues long. From germline, CDR1 is PRHDT and CDR2 FYEKMQ (reference sequence).